This TCR beta chain was captured in a study of blood T cells in healthy people across ages. A second PCR, run for roughly 7 to 12 cycles, used a sample-barcoded 5' primer plus a J-beta primer mix. The template-switch adaptor was a 5' adaptor with 12 random nucleotides. It tagged each cDNA molecule. One entry per CDR3 protein results from TCRdb running MiXCR on the 5' RACE reads. Of around 1,000,000 distinct CDR3 sequences in the sample, approximately 26% were seen once. CDR3 length equals 13 residues. The germline CDR1 and CDR2 sequences are SGHAT and FQNNGV. This clonotype showed up just a few times. These data were also filed under a second study, of T cells of mothers and their children. That report notes: In each mother, TCR beta CDR3 reads exceeded 9 million; in each child, they numbered some 3 million.

Sequencing used blood. This receptor was taken from a girl aged 2-10 years in good health. The chain links TRBV11-2 to TRBJ2-5; D is uncertain. Gene TRBJ2-1 matches the end of the DNA better, so the J call may be wrong. The CDR3 DNA reads as TGTGCCAGCAGCTTAGAAGTTCTGGATGAGCAGTTCTTC. Its protein is CASSLEVLDEQFF.